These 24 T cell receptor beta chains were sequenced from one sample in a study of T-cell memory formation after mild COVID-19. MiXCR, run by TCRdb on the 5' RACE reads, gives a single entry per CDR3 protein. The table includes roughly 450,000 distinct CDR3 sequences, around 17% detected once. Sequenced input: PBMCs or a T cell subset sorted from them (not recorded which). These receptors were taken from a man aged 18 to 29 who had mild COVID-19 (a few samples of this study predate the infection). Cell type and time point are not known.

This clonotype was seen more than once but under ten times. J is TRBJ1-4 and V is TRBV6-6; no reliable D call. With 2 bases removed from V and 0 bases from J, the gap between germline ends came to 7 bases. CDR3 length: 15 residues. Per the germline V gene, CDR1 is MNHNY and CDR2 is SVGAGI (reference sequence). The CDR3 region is CASSYEPPTNEKLFF. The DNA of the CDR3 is TGTGCCAGCAGTTACGAACCTCCAACTAATGAAAAACTGTTTTTT.

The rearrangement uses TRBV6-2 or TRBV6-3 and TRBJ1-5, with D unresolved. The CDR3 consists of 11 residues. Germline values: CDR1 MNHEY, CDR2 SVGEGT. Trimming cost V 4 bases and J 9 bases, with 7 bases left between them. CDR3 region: CASSSGMPQHF. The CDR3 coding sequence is TGTGCCAGCAGTTCCGGAATGCCCCAGCATTTT.

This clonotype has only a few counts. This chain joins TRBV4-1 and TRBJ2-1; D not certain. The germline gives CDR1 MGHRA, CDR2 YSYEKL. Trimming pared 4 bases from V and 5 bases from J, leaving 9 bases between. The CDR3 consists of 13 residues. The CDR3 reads CASSRERDNEQFF. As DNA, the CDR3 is TGCGCCAGCAGCCGAGAAAGAGACAATGAGCAGTTCTTC.

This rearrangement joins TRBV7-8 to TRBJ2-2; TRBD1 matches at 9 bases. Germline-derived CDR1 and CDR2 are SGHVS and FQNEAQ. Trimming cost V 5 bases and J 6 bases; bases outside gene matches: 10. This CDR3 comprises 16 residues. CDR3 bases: TGTGCCAGCAGCCACCGGCCGGGACAGGGATCCGGGGAGCTGTTTTTT. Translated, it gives CASSHRPGQGSGELFF.

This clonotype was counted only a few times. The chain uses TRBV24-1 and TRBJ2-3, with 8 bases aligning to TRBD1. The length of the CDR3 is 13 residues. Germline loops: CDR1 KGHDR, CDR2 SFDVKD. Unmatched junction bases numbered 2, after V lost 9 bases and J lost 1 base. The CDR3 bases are TGTGCCACCGAGGGACAGGGCACAGATACGCAGTATTTT. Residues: CATEGQGTDTQYF.

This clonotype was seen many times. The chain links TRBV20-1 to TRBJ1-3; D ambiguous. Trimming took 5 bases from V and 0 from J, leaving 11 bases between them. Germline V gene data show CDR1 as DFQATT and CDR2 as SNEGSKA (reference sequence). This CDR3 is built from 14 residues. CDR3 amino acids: CSAQRRSSGNTIYF. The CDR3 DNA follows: TGCAGTGCTCAGAGGCGAAGCTCTGGAAACACCATATATTTT.

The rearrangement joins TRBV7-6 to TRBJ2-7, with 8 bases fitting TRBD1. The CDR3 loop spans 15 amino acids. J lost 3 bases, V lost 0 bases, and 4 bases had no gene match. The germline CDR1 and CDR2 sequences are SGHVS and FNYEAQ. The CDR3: CASSLADREVYEQYF. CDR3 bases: TGTGCCAGCAGCTTAGCGGACAGGGAAGTCTACGAGCAGTACTTC.

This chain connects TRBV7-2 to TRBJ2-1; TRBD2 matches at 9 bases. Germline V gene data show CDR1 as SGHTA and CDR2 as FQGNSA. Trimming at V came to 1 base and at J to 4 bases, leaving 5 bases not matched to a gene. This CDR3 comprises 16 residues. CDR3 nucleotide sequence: TGTGCCAGCAGCTTAGATAGCGGGGGAGCATACAATGAGCAGTTCTTC. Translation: CASSLDSGGAYNEQFF.

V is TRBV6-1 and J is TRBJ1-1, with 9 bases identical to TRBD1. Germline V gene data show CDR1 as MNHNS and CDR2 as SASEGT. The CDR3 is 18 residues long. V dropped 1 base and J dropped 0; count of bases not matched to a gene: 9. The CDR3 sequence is CASSEDIGQGRVNTEAFF. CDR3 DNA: TGTGCCAGCAGTGAAGACATTGGACAGGGGAGGGTGAACACTGAAGCTTTCTTT.

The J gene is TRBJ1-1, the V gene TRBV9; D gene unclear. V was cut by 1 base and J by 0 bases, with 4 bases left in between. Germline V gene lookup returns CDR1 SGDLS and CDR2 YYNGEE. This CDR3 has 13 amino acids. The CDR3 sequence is CASSVRMNTEAFF. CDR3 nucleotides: TGTGCCAGCAGCGTACGGATGAACACTGAAGCTTTCTTT.

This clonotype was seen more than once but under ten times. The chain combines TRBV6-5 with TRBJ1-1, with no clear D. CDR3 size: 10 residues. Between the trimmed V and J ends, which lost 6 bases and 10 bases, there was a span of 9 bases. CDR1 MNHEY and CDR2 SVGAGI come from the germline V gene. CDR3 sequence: CASSDGRAFF. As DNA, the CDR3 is TGTGCCAGCAGCGACGGGCGAGCTTTCTTT.

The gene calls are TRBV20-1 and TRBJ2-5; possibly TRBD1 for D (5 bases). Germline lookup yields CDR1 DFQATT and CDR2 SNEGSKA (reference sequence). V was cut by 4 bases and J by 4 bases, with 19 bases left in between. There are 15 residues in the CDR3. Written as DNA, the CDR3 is TGCAGTGCTACCCCCTTTCTAAGGGGTGGAGAGACCCAGTACTTC. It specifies CSATPFLRGGETQYF.

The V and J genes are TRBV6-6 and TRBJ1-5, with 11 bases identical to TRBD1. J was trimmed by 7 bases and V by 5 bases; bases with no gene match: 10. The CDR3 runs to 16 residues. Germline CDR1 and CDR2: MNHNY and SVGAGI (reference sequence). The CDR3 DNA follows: TGTGCCAGCAGTGAGCCGGACAGGGGGCGAAAACAGCCCCAGCATTTT. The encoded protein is CASSEPDRGRKQPQHF.

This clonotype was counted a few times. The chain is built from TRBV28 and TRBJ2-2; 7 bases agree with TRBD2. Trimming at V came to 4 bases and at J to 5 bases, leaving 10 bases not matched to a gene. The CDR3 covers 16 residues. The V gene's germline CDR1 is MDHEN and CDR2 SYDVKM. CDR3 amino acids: CASSSPGAAGTGELFF. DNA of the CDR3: TGTGCCAGCAGTTCCCCCGGGGCAGCGGGGACCGGGGAGCTGTTTTTT.

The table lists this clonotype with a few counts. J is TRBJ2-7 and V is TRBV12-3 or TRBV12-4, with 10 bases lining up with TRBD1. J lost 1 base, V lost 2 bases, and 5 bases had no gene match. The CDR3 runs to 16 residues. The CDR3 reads CASSLSGTGESYEQYF. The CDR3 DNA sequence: TGTGCCAGCAGTTTATCCGGGACAGGGGAGTCCTACGAGCAGTACTTC.

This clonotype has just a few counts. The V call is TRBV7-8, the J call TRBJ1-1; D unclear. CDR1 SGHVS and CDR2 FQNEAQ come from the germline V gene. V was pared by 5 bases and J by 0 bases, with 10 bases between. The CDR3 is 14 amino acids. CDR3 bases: TGTGCCAGCAGCGGCAGGAGTATGAACACTGAAGCTTTCTTT. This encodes CASSGRSMNTEAFF.

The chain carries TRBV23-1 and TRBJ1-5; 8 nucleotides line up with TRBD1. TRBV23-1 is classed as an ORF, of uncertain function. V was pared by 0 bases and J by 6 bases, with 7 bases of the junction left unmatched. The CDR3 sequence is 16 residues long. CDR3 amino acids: CASSQSPWQGAQPQHF. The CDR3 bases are TGCGCCAGCAGTCAATCCCCCTGGCAGGGGGCTCAGCCCCAGCATTTT.

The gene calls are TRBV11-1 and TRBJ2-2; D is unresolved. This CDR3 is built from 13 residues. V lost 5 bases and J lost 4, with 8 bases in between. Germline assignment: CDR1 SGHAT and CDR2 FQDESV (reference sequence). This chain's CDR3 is CASSRRSTGELFF. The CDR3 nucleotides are TGTGCCAGCAGCCGCCGGTCCACCGGGGAGCTGTTTTTT.

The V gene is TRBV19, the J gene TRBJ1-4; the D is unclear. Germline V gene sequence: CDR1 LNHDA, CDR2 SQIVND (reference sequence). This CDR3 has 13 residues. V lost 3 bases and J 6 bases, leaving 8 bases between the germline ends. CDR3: CASSMVPDEKLFF. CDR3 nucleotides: TGTGCCAGTAGTATGGTACCCGATGAAAAACTGTTTTTT.

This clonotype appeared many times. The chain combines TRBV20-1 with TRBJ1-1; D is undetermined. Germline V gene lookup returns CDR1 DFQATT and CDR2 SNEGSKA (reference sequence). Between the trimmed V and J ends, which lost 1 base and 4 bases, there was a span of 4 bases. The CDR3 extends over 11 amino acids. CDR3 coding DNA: TGCAGTGCTAGAGCTGGCACTGAAGCTTTCTTT. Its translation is CSARAGTEAFF.

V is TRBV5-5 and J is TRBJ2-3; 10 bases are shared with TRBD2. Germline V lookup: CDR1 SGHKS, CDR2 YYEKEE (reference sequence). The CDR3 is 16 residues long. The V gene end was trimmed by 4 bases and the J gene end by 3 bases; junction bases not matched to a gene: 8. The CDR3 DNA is TGTGCCAGCAGCAGGATACTAGCGGGGAGTACAGATACGCAGTATTTT. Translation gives CASSRILAGSTDTQYF.

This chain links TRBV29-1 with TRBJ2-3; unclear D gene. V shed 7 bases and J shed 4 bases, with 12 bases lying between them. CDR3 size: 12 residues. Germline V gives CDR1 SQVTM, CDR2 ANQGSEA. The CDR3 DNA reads TGCAGCGCAGGAGCTTGGTCAGATACGCAGTATTTT. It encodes CSAGAWSDTQYF.

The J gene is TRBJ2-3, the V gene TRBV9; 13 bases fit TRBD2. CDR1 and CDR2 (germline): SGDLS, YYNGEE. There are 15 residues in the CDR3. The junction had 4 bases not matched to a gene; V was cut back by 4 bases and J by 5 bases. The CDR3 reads CASSIRTSGGDTQYF. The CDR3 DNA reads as TGTGCCAGCAGCATTCGGACTAGCGGGGGAGATACGCAGTATTTT.

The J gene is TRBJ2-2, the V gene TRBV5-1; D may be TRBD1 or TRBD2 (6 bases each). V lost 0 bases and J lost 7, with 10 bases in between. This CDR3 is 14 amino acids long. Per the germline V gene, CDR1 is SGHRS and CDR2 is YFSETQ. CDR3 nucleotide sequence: TGCGCCAGCAGCTTGGACAGGGAGGTCGGGGAGCTGTTTTTT. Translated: CASSLDREVGELFF.